The rows below give T cell receptor beta chains drawn from one sample of a study of control samples from healthy donors and cancer patients. The data were produced by immunoSEQ multiplex PCR, yet TCRdb's version contains in-frame clones alone and is incomplete. The data hold 100,000 to 150,000 clones, with about nine tenths observed a single time. The specimen was blood. These receptors originate from a man aged 35 to 55 in good health. The CDR3 runs from the conserved cysteine through the conserved F or W. Each record gives: D gene, J gene, V gene, clone size, CDR3 protein, CDR3 DNA. A D gene is named only where the DNA matches it firmly. Rows give clone size only sometimes, using once, few, many, or a class for an expanded clone.

TRBD1 TRBJ2-7 TRBV5-1 . CASSLFGQGNEQYF TGCGCCAGCAGCTTGTTTGGACAGGGTAACGAGCAGTACTTC
. TRBJ2-5 TRBV5-1 . CASSLVQGGETQYF TGCGCCAGCAGCTTGGTCCAGGGAGGAGAGACCCAGTACTTC
. TRBJ2-3 TRBV7-9 . CASSWERSDTQYF TGTGCCAGCAGCTGGGAAAGGTCAGATACGCAGTATTTT
. TRBJ2-3 TRBV25-1 . CASSDVGNTDTQYF TGTGCCAGCAGTGATGTAGGGAATACAGATACGCAGTATTTT
TRBD2 TRBJ2-1 TRBV3-1/TRBV3-2 . CASSPRGASYNEQFF TGTGCCAGCAGCCCGCGGGGGGCCTCCTACAATGAGCAGTTCTTC
. TRBJ1-3 TRBV11-1 . CASSSRGSGNTIYF TGTGCCAGCAGCTCCCGGGGGAGTGGAAACACCATATATTTT
TRBD1 TRBJ1-5 TRBV27 . CASSSSGTGGPQHF TGTGCCAGCAGTTCCTCCGGGACAGGGGGGCCCCAGCATTTT
. TRBJ1-5 TRBV4-1 . CASSQDRERNQPQHF TGCGCCAGCAGCCAAGACCGGGAAAGAAATCAGCCCCAGCATTTT
. TRBJ1-2 TRBV4-2 . CASSQRVGEGNYGYTF TGTGCCAGCAGCCAACGGGTGGGGGAGGGAAACTATGGCTACACCTTC
TRBD2 TRBJ2-2 TRBV28 . CASVAGGPTGELFF TGTGCCAGCGTAGCGGGGGGGCCAACCGGGGAGCTGTTTTTT
. TRBJ1-2 TRBV13 once CASSSAGVYGYTF TGTGCCAGCAGCTCCGCGGGGGTCTATGGCTACACCTTC
TRBD1 TRBJ2-1 TRBV7-9 . CASSLEEGAYNEQFF TGTGCCAGCAGCTTAGAAGAGGGGGCGTACAATGAGCAGTTCTTC
. TRBJ2-3 TRBV2 . CASSLSQSYLADTQYF TGTGCCAGCAGTCTAAGCCAGTCTTATCTCGCAGATACGCAGTATTTT
TRBD1 TRBJ1-1 TRBV7-2 . CASSWRTGRTEAFF TGTGCCAGCAGCTGGAGGACAGGAAGGACTGAAGCTTTCTTT
. TRBJ2-7 TRBV3-1/TRBV3-2 . CASSQSGMSYEQYF TGTGCCAGCAGCCAGTCGGGGATGTCCTACGAGCAGTACTTC
. TRBJ2-5 TRBV5-6 . CASSRSDQETQYF TGTGCCAGCAGTAGGTCAGACCAAGAGACCCAGTACTTC
. TRBJ1-2 TRBV19 . CASSTIVGRGADYGYTF TGTGCCAGTAGTACGATAGTGGGACGGGGCGCGGACTATGGCTACACCTTC
. TRBJ2-7 TRBV30 . CAWSVGTPTLLEQYF TGTGCCTGGAGTGTTGGAACTCCCACCCTTCTCGAGCAGTACTTC
TRBD1 TRBJ2-3 TRBV5-1 . CASSAGQGSRTDTQYF TGCGCCAGCAGCGCGGGACAGGGTAGTCGCACAGATACGCAGTATTTT
. TRBJ2-5 TRBV7-8 . CASSPKRRFQETQYF TGTGCCAGCAGCCCTAAAAGACGGTTCCAAGAGACCCAGTACTTC
TRBD2 TRBJ2-2 TRBV19 once CASSIGGGKAGELFF TGTGCCAGTAGTATCGGCGGGGGGAAGGCCGGGGAGCTGTTTTTT
TRBD1 TRBJ2-6 TRBV3-1/TRBV3-2 . CASSQEMRTGGTGANVLTF TGTGCCAGCAGCCAAGAGATGAGGACAGGGGGCACTGGGGCCAACGTCCTGACTTTC
TRBD2 TRBJ2-2 TRBV13 . CASSSRGIAGTGELFF TGTGCCAGCAGCTCCCGGGGTATAGCGGGGACCGGGGAGCTGTTTTTT
TRBD1 TRBJ1-2 TRBV29-1 . CSVVTGDGYTF TGCAGCGTTGTAACAGGGGATGGCTACACCTTC
TRBD1 TRBJ1-5 TRBV18 . CASQGQVNQPQHF TGTGCCAGCCAGGGACAGGTTAATCAGCCCCAGCATTTT
. TRBJ1-6 TRBV4-2 . CASSPQDNSPLHF TGTGCCAGCAGCCCTCAGGACAATTCACCCCTCCACTTT
. TRBJ1-5 TRBV30 . CAWSTPDQPQHF TGTGCCTGGAGTACCCCGGATCAGCCCCAGCATTTT
. TRBJ2-2 TRBV6-6 . CASRSGQLELFF TGTGCCAGCAGGTCGGGGCAGTTGGAGCTGTTTTTT
TRBD1 TRBJ2-1 TRBV5-4 once CASSPGTGSYNEQFF TGTGCCAGCAGCCCCGGGACAGGGTCCTACAATGAGCAGTTCTTC
. TRBJ2-7 TRBV6-6 many CASSPAFEQYF TGTGCCAGCAGCCCCGCCTTCGAGCAGTACTTC
TRBD2 TRBJ2-1 TRBV5-1 . CASSLAQRGYNEQFF TGCGCCAGCAGCTTGGCCCAGCGGGGCTACAATGAGCAGTTCTTC